This note documents a single T cell receptor beta chain sequence. This entry comes from a study of blood T cell repertoires in COVID-19. Using immunoSEQ multiplex PCR, the repertoire was profiled, and TCRdb retains in-frame clones only, with some absent. The sample carries around 190,000 clones, approximately 78% recorded once. The sequenced material came from PBMCs or T cells enriched from blood (not recorded which). This receptor was identified in a middle-aged man who had recovered from COVID-19.

The CDR3 protein is CASSLPIAGAFF. Written as DNA, the CDR3 is TGTGCCAGCAGCCTCCCCATAGCTGGAGCTTTCTTT. The chain carries TRBV9 and TRBJ1-1; D is ambiguous. Germline lookup yields CDR1 SGDLS and CDR2 YYNGEE. This CDR3 comprises 12 residues. The V end was cut by 4 bases, the J end by 10 bases, with 14 bases between.